These 16 T cell receptor beta chains came from one sample sequenced in a study of blood T cell repertoires in COVID-19. TCRdb keeps only in-frame clones here, not all; method: immunoSEQ multiplex PCR. The sample lists about 160,000 clones, approximately 80% seen once, with 20% to 25% in the top ten. Material for sequencing was peripheral blood. Receptors originate from an elderly woman with acute or convalescent COVID-19.

This clone came up once. The chain uses TRBV6-6 and TRBJ2-6; D gene unclear. CDR1 and CDR2 (germline): MNHNY, SVGAGI (reference sequence). Trimming pared 5 bases from V and 1 base from J, leaving 18 bases between. This CDR3 is built from 18 residues. CDR3 region: CASSPRGTQPSGANVLTF. For the CDR3, the DNA is TGTGCCAGCAGTCCTCGAGGCACCCAACCTTCTGGGGCCAACGTCCTGACTTTC.

The chain links TRBV5-4 to TRBJ2-7; possible D gene TRBD2, 6 bases. V lost 1 base and J 3 bases, leaving 8 bases between the germline ends. Per germline, CDR1 SGHNT and CDR2 YYREEE (reference sequence). The CDR3 spans 13 residues. The CDR3 DNA is TGTGCCAGCAGCTTGCGGGAGCGCTACGAGCAGTACTTC. Translated: CASSLRERYEQYF.

This chain joins TRBV27 and TRBJ1-5; 7 bases are shared with TRBD1. CDR1 MNHEY and CDR2 SMNVEV come from the germline V gene (reference sequence). This CDR3 is built from 16 residues. V lost 3 bases, J lost 5 bases, and 10 bases stayed unmatched. The CDR3 nucleotides read TGTGCCAGCAGTTTTGCGGGCCACCAGGGGGATCAGCCCCAGCATTTT. Translation gives CASSFAGHQGDQPQHF.

This chain links TRBV18 with TRBJ2-4; 9 nucleotides match TRBD2. CDR1 is KGHSH and CDR2 is LQKENI in the germline V gene. V trimming: 1 base; J trimming: 6 bases; junction bases outside the gene matches: 7. CDR3 length equals 16 residues. In nucleotides, the CDR3 is TGTGCCAGCTCACCACAAGTAGCGGGAGAGGGAAACATTCAGTACTTC. Translation: CASSPQVAGEGNIQYF.

The rearrangement links TRBV7-9 to TRBJ2-1, with 10 bases lining up with TRBD2. Germline trimming cut 4 bases from V and 2 bases from J; bases unmatched to any gene: 5. The CDR3 runs 16 residues. Germline V gene data show CDR1 as SEHNR and CDR2 as FQNEAQ (reference sequence). DNA for the CDR3: TGTGCCAGCAGCTCCTTAGCGGGAGGAACCTACAATGAGCAGTTCTTC. Translation gives CASSSLAGGTYNEQFF.

The chain couples TRBV5-3 to TRBJ1-1; 7 positions match TRBD1. TRBV5-3 is noted as an ORF with a role that remains uncertain. The CDR3 contains 16 residues. J gave up 4 bases and V 9 bases, and 18 bases lay outside the gene matches. The chain's CDR3 is CATGRGVKQGTTEAFF. In DNA, the CDR3 is TGTGCCACCGGAAGGGGGGTGAAACAGGGGACCACTGAAGCTTTCTTT.

The V and J genes are TRBV6-5 and TRBJ1-1; perhaps TRBD1 as D (5 bases). Trimming took off 11 bases at V and 4 bases at J, with 11 bases between the two ends. Germline assignment: CDR1 MNHEY and CDR2 SVGAGI. The CDR3 contains 11 residues. This CDR3 is CAAVRGTEAFF. In DNA, the CDR3 is TGTGCCGCGGTAAGGGGCACTGAAGCTTTCTTT.

The J gene is TRBJ2-3, the V gene TRBV5-1, with 7 bases lining up with TRBD2. The CDR3 totals 17 residues. Per germline, CDR1 SGHRS and CDR2 YFSETQ. V was pared by 0 bases and J by 5 bases, with 12 bases of the junction left unmatched. The CDR3 is CASSLEVGGPPGDTQYF. The CDR3 bases are TGCGCCAGCAGCTTGGAAGTGGGAGGGCCTCCGGGAGATACGCAGTATTTT.

The chain employs TRBV18 and TRBJ2-7; 9 bases are a match to TRBD1. V shed 0 bases, J shed 2 bases, and the junction held 5 bases outside the gene matches. The CDR3 length is 16 residues. Looked up from germline, CDR1 is KGHSH and CDR2 is LQKENI. CDR3 sequence reads: CASSPPGRQGAYEQYF. CDR3 bases: TGTGCCAGCTCACCACCGGGGAGACAGGGGGCCTACGAGCAGTACTTC.

The V call is TRBV7-2, the J call TRBJ1-1; D unresolved. This CDR3 spans 15 amino acids. The germline V gene has CDR1 SGHTA and CDR2 FQGNSA. The ends were cut back, 5 bases at V and 8 bases at J, with 21 bases in the middle. The chain's CDR3 is CASSAPWTGIPEAFF. CDR3 bases: TGTGCCAGCAGCGCCCCCTGGACCGGGATCCCCGAAGCTTTCTTT.

The chain recombines TRBV2 with TRBJ1-6, with D perhaps matching TRBD1 (6 bases). The germline CDR1 and CDR2 sequences are SNHLY and FYNNEI. Trimming shortened V by 5 bases and J by 4 bases, and 9 bases separated the two germline ends. The CDR3 has 14 residues. In DNA form, the CDR3 reads TGTGCCAGCAGTTCCGGGACATATAATTCACCCCTCCACTTT. Amino acids: CASSSGTYNSPLHF.

The CDR3 loop is CASSGQGSETQYF. The CDR3 DNA reads as TGCGCCAGCAGCGGACAGGGTTCGGAGACCCAGTACTTC. V usage is TRBV5-1 and J usage is TRBJ2-5; 8 bases are shared with TRBD1. This CDR3 is built from 13 residues. The trim removed 4 bases at V and 5 bases at J, leaving 4 bases unmatched. Germline V CDR1 and CDR2: SGHRS, YFSETQ.

This chain uses TRBV6-1 with TRBJ2-7, with D possibly being TRBD2 (6 bases). The length of the CDR3 is 15 residues. Trimming stripped 2 bases from V and 5 bases from J, with 16 bases between. The V gene's germline CDR1 is MNHNS and CDR2 SASEGT. In DNA, the CDR3 is TGTGCCAGCAGTGAAAAATGGTCGGCGGGGAACGAGCAGTACTTC. The encoded protein is CASSEKWSAGNEQYF.

The genes are TRBV2 and TRBJ2-2; possible D gene TRBD1, 5 bases. Germline assignment: CDR1 SNHLY and CDR2 FYNNEI. Deletions cut 10 bases from V and 3 bases from J, with 6 bases between. The CDR3 is 11 residues long. The CDR3, as DNA: TGTGCCACACAGGACACCGGGGAGCTGTTTTTT. Encoded protein: CATQDTGELFF.

The chain has TRBV21-1 and TRBJ1-1. TRBV21-1 is a pseudogene segment. This CDR3 has 13 amino acids. For the CDR3, the DNA is TGTGCCAGCAGCGCGGGGGGTCCCACTGAAGCTTTCTTT. Protein: CASSAGGPTEAFF.

This chain links TRBV21-1 with TRBJ1-2; whether TRBD1, the table's D call, matches the DNA was not checked. TRBV21-1 represents a pseudogene. The CDR3 has 19 amino acids. This chain's CDR3 is CASSKAPSPKMTVYYGYTF. The CDR3 DNA reads TGTGCCAGCAGCAAAGCACCATCCCCCAAAATGACAGTCTATTATGGCTACACCTTC.